These 23 T cell receptor beta chains share one sample of origin, sequenced in a study of blood T cell repertoires in COVID-19. Assay used: immunoSEQ multiplex PCR; TCRdb lists only in-frame clones, some missing. The sample contains more than 300,000 clones, roughly four fifths of which appear only once. Sequences were obtained from PBMCs or T cells enriched from blood (not recorded which). These receptor sequences come from a woman in her 50s who had recovered from COVID-19.

This rearrangement joins TRBV5-1 to TRBJ1-1, with TRBD1 matching 8 bases. The ends lost 0 bases at V and 11 bases at J; junction bases unmatched: 12. Per germline, CDR1 SGHRS and CDR2 YFSETQ. This CDR3 has 15 residues. The DNA of the CDR3 is TGCGCCAGCAGCTTGGGGGAACGGACAGGGCGCGGCGCTTTCTTT. It translates to CASSLGERTGRGAFF.

The chain recombines TRBV13 with TRBJ2-1; 7 nucleotides align to TRBD2. After removal of 2 bases from V and 8 bases from J, the junction contained 6 bases not matched to a gene. Germline values: CDR1 PRHDT, CDR2 FYEKMQ (reference sequence). The CDR3 length is 14 residues. Here the CDR3 reads CASSLRSGAYEQFF. The CDR3 DNA reads as TGTGCCAGCAGCTTAAGGAGCGGGGCGTATGAGCAGTTCTTC.

This rearrangement joins TRBV28 to TRBJ1-6, with D perhaps TRBD1 (6 bases). The CDR3 totals 17 residues. Germline-derived CDR1 and CDR2 are MDHEN and SYDVKM. The V and J ends lost 7 bases and 0 bases respectively, with 16 bases between them. CDR3 nucleotide sequence: TGTGCCAGCACCAAGGGGACAAAGAGCTCCTATAATTCACCCCTCCACTTT. Translated, it gives CASTKGTKSSYNSPLHF.

The chain couples TRBV7-8 to TRBJ1-5, with 10 bases lining up with TRBD1. The CDR3 consists of 20 residues. J gave up 2 bases and V 4 bases, and 17 bases lay outside the gene matches. Germline V gene data show CDR1 as SGHVS and CDR2 as FQNEAQ. CDR3 sequence: CASSSQWGQGKSVGNQPQHF. DNA for the CDR3: TGTGCCAGCAGCTCCCAATGGGGACAGGGGAAAAGCGTTGGCAATCAGCCCCAGCATTTT.

Points on this clone: The sample has other DNA sequences that encode this CDR3 too. The CDR3 protein is CASSLGQGDYGYTF. The CDR3 nucleotides are TGTGCCAGCAGCTTGGGGCAGGGCGACTATGGCTACACCTTC. The chain couples TRBV5-4 to TRBJ1-2; maybe TRBD1 (5 bases). This CDR3 comprises 14 residues. V was trimmed by 0 bases and J by 3 bases, leaving 9 bases between them. Germline CDR1 is SGHNT and CDR2 is YYREEE (reference sequence).

This clone was found once. This chain connects TRBV7-8 to TRBJ2-7, with TRBD2 matching 12 bases. Germline V gene sequence: CDR1 SGHVS, CDR2 FQNEAQ. With 1 base clipped from V and 2 bases from J, the junction kept 12 bases outside the gene matches. CDR3 length: 19 residues. CDR3 in DNA: TGTGCCAGCAGCTTAGTTTCGATGACTAGCGGGAGCCGGGCCTACGAGCAGTACTTC. It translates to CASSLVSMTSGSRAYEQYF.

The chain has TRBV4-3 and TRBJ2-1, with 8 nucleotides matching TRBD1. CDR3 length equals 18 residues. With V trimmed by 0 bases and J by 7 bases, 14 bases remained unmatched. Germline V gene data show CDR1 as LGHNA and CDR2 as YSLEER. The CDR3 loop is CASSQDRAPQGASNEQFF. DNA of the CDR3: TGCGCCAGCAGCCAAGATAGGGCCCCGCAGGGGGCCAGTAATGAGCAGTTCTTC.

This clone was seen just once. The chain joins TRBV19 to TRBJ2-3, with unresolved D. V was cut by 6 bases and J by 3 bases, with 13 bases left in between. CDR1 and CDR2 from the germline V gene are LNHDA and SQIVND (reference sequence). The length of the CDR3 is 14 residues. The CDR3 sequence is CASSPAVRTDTQYF. The CDR3 nucleotides are TGTGCCAGTAGCCCTGCTGTACGGACAGATACGCAGTATTTT.

The chain uses TRBV27 and TRBJ1-1, with D tentatively TRBD1 (5 bases). V lost 5 bases and J 0 bases, leaving 16 bases between the germline ends. Germline V gene lookup returns CDR1 MNHEY and CDR2 SMNVEV (reference sequence). The CDR3 is made up of 16 amino acids. DNA for the CDR3: TGTGCCAGCAGTCCGGGACGGAGGGGAATGAACACTGAAGCTTTCTTT. Its translation: CASSPGRRGMNTEAFF.

The chain couples TRBV5-1 to TRBJ2-5; D perhaps matches TRBD1 (7 bases). The ends were cut back, 4 bases at V and 5 bases at J, with 18 bases in the middle. This CDR3 comprises 15 residues. Per germline, CDR1 SGHRS and CDR2 YFSETQ. As DNA, the CDR3 is TGCGCCAGCAGCGGGCAGGGGGAGGTGGCGGAGACCCAGTACTTC. This translates into CASSGQGEVAETQYF.

V and J are TRBV29-1 and TRBJ1-2; D perhaps matches TRBD1 (5 bases). The CDR3 is 13 residues long. Trimming took off 1 base at V and 4 bases at J, with 10 bases between the two ends. From germline, CDR1 is SQVTM and CDR2 ANQGSEA. The CDR3 loop is CSVEGGAAYGYTF. As DNA, the CDR3 is TGCAGCGTTGAAGGGGGCGCGGCCTATGGCTACACCTTC.

This clone was observed a single time. The J gene is TRBJ2-2, the V gene TRBV11-2; a possible D gene is TRBD2 (6 bases). This CDR3 is built from 15 residues. Trimming removed 3 bases at V and 4 bases at J, with 12 bases between. Germline CDR1 is SGHAT and CDR2 is FQNNGV. The DNA for the CDR3 is TGTGCCAGCAGCTTGCGGGAAGAATTCACCGGGGAGCTGTTTTTT. It specifies CASSLREEFTGELFF.

This clone appeared once. The chain carries TRBV15 and TRBJ2-7; maybe TRBD1 (6 bases). Trimming took 5 bases from V and 4 from J, leaving 9 bases between them. Germline CDR1 reads LNHNV; CDR2 reads YYDKDF (reference sequence). The CDR3 is 12 amino acids. The CDR3 region is CATSLGQYEQYF. CDR3 coding DNA: TGTGCCACCAGCCTTGGACAGTACGAGCAGTACTTC.

V usage is TRBV4-2 and J usage is TRBJ1-2, with 8 bases identical to TRBD1. This CDR3 region has 15 residues. Germline CDR1 reads LGHNA; CDR2 reads YNFKEQ. V shed 3 bases and J 2 bases; nucleotides not matched to a gene: 5. In nucleotides, the CDR3 is TGTGCCAGCAGCCAGCCGACAGGGGTGAACTATGGCTACACCTTC. Residues: CASSQPTGVNYGYTF.

Comment on this clone: The same CDR3 also results from other DNA sequences found in this sample. This chain links TRBV3-1 (or the pseudogene TRBV3-2) with TRBJ1-1; D gene unclear. This CDR3 region has 14 residues. V gave up 0 bases and J gave up 1 base, with 6 bases separating them. Germline CDR1 and CDR2: LGHDT and YNNKEL (reference sequence). CDR3 in DNA: TGTGCCAGCAGCCAAGAGTCCAGGAACACTGAAGCTTTCTTT. This translates into CASSQESRNTEAFF.

This chain links TRBV27 with TRBJ1-5; the D gene is possibly TRBD1 (6 bases). The V and J ends lost 8 bases and 1 base respectively, with 15 bases between them. Germline V lookup: CDR1 MNHEY, CDR2 SMNVEV (reference sequence). There are 15 residues in the CDR3. The CDR3 nucleotides read TGTGCCAGCTCGATAACAGGGTTCAGCAATCAGCCCCAGCATTTT. Its translation is CASSITGFSNQPQHF.

The V call is TRBV7-9, the J call TRBJ2-3, with 11 bases fitting TRBD2. V shed 4 bases and J 4 bases; nucleotides not matched to a gene: 7. The CDR3 covers 16 residues. CDR1 and CDR2 (germline): SEHNR, FQNEAQ (reference sequence). In DNA, the CDR3 is TGTGCCAGCAGCTCTCGACTAGCGGGACTATCAGATACGCAGTATTTT. It codes for CASSSRLAGLSDTQYF.

Concerning this clone: This may arise from a read error, as a much more abundant clone is one base away. The V and J genes are TRBV6-5 and TRBJ1-4; the match to TRBD1 covers 7 bases. In germline, CDR1 is MNHEY, CDR2 SVGAGI. The V gene end was trimmed by 5 bases and the J gene end by 1 base; junction bases not matched to a gene: 1. The CDR3 sequence is 14 residues long. The CDR3 loop is CASSRQGTNEKLFF. The CDR3 bases are TGTGCCAGCAGTAGACAGGGAACTAATGAAAAACTGTTTTTT.

This clone was recorded once. The chain uses TRBV7-2 and TRBJ1-4; the D gene is possibly TRBD1 (6 bases). Trimming pared 6 bases from V and 7 bases from J, leaving 12 bases between. The CDR3 is made up of 13 amino acids. Germline V CDR1 and CDR2: SGHTA, FQGNSA. The CDR3 loop is CASSPTGIEKLFF. In DNA, the CDR3 is TGTGCCAGCAGTCCCACAGGGATTGAAAAACTGTTTTTT.

The rearrangement links TRBV7-6 to TRBJ2-7, with D possibly TRBD1 on 6 matching bases. V lost 2 bases and J 7 bases, leaving 21 bases between the germline ends. The CDR3 is made up of 16 amino acids. CDR1 SGHVS and CDR2 FNYEAQ come from the germline V gene. The CDR3 protein is CASSLTRTVARGEQYF. CDR3 DNA: TGTGCCAGCAGCTTAACTCGGACAGTCGCCCGCGGGGAGCAGTACTTC.

This rearrangement joins TRBV5-1 to TRBJ1-2; tentatively, D is TRBD1 (5 bases). This CDR3 contains 14 residues. Germline V gene sequence: CDR1 SGHRS, CDR2 YFSETQ. V was trimmed by 0 bases and J by 5 bases, leaving 11 bases between them. The CDR3 DNA is TGCGCCAGCAGCTTGGGTGCAGGGCAATATGGCTACACCTTC. Amino acids: CASSLGAGQYGYTF.

This sequence joins TRBV6-2 or TRBV6-3 and TRBJ1-5; D not resolved. The ends were cut back, 5 bases at V and 1 base at J, with 15 bases in the middle. Germline CDR1 and CDR2: MNHEY and SVGEGT. The CDR3 runs 16 residues. DNA of the CDR3: TGTGCCAGCAGTACCCACAGCGGCGGGAGCAATCAGCCCCAGCATTTT. Residues: CASSTHSGGSNQPQHF.

The chain uses TRBV20-1 and TRBJ2-1, with unresolved D. CDR1 DFQATT and CDR2 SNEGSKA come from the germline V gene (reference sequence). The V gene lost 0 bases and the J gene lost 6 bases, with 3 bases spanning the gap. The CDR3 sequence is 11 residues long. CDR3 coding DNA: TGCAGTGCTAGAGAGGCCAATGAGCAGTTCTTC. Its translation: CSAREANEQFF.